This TCR beta chain was sequenced for a study of cytomegalovirus exposure and HLA in healthy donors (dated by TCRdb to 2016 to 2017). General notes on the study: According to a later analysis, one platform produced both the roughly 130 validation repertoires and the 670 or so repertoires of the first cohort. The aim of the study was to test whether cataloging public T cell receptors could identify signatures of past pathogen exposure. To predict cytomegalovirus infection status, the study brought together high-throughput TCR immunosequencing, statistical association of individual TCRs with disease status, and machine learning. In addition to the first cohort of 666 subjects, a separate validation cohort of 130 or so different subjects was used. The research as a whole found: A later analysis had no HLA typing for the validation cohort, so co-occurrence there was scored across all 110 or so repertoires. Of the cluster scores, 85% to 95% were above 0 in a later analysis, which found that TCRs clustered in the first cohort also tended to co-occur in the 120 validation repertoires. Cytomegalovirus status was reported to be diagnosed by the classifier with high specificity and sensitivity in both the original and validation cohorts. The study gave a list of more than 150 TCR beta chains associated with cytomegalovirus. The authors suggested that the approach could potentially be generalized to other disease states and immunological phenotypes. While some public TCRs were present in many individuals, most TCR sequences turned up only very rarely across donors. A few of the identified cytomegalovirus-associated TCR beta chains were confirmed in vitro to be specific for cytomegalovirus antigens.

Donors formed part of the validation cohort, which comprised 120 subjects and was distinct from the first cohort of several hundred subjects. The library was prepared using the immunoSEQ multiplex PCR assay. The study's own analysis went as follows. To diagnose cytomegalovirus status from the catalog of TCR beta chain sequences, a statistical classification framework was built. TCRdb holds this immuneACCESS table with in-frame rearrangements only. Some clones are missing; in checked studies, unresolved V genes explain under half, and the rest has no known cause. That table supplies the V and J calls and clone size; D and trimming were determined from the DNA. This sample holds some 160,000 clones; approximately 89% were observed only once. The ten most abundant clones make up under 0.8% of the sample. On this clone itself: The specificity of this receptor is unknown. No quality values exist for individual bases; no much larger clone is one base distant.

For this chain, trimming is 1 base at the V end and 4 bases at the J end, and the number of junction bases without a gene match is 17. As encoded in the germline V gene, CDR1 is SGHDN while CDR2 is FVKESK. Including the terminal cysteine and phenylalanine, the CDR3 comprises 21 residues. The kept DNA is CDR3 alone, 63 bases in frame from the first base. The receptor was isolated from a man aged 18 to 29 in good health and CMV-seronegative. Sequenced input: PBMCs. The chain couples TRBV14 to TRBJ2-5; the central 14 bases match TRBD2. The CDR3 protein is CASSQAYSGTSGRRGGETQYF. The DNA reads as follows: TGTGCCAGCAGCCAAGCCTACTCCGGGACTAGCGGGAGAAGGGGAGGAGAGACCCAGTACTTC.